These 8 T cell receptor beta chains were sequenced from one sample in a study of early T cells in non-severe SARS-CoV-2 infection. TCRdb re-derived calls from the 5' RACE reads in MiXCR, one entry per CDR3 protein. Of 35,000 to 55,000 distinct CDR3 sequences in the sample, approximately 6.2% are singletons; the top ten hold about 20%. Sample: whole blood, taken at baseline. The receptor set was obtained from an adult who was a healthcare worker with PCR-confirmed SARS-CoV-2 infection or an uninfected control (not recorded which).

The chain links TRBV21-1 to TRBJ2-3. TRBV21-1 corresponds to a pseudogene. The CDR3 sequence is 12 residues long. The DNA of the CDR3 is TGTGCCAGCAGCGGTAGCACAGATACGCAGTATTTT. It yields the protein CASSGSTDTQYF.

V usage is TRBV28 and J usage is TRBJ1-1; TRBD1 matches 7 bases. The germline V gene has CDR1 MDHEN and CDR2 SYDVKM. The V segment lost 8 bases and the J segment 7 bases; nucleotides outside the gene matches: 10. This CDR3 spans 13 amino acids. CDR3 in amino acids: CASGETGQLEAFF. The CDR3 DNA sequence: TGTGCCAGCGGGGAGACGGGACAGCTTGAAGCTTTCTTT. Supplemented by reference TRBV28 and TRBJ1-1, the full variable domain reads DVKVTQSSRYLVKRTGEKVFLECVQDMDHENMFWYRQDPGLGLRLIYFSYDVKMKEKGDIPEGYSVSREKKERFSLILESASTNQTSMYLCASGETGQLEAFFGQGTRLTVV.

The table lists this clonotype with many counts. The CDR3 spells CSARWGPERWLTEAFF. CDR3 bases: TGCAGTGCTAGATGGGGACCGGAACGATGGTTAACTGAAGCTTTCTTT. The chain links TRBV20-1 to TRBJ1-1, with D possibly TRBD1 on 5 matching bases. The CDR3 spans 16 residues. Germline V gives CDR1 DFQATT, CDR2 SNEGSKA (reference sequence). The V end was cut by 2 bases, the J end by 5 bases, with 21 bases between.

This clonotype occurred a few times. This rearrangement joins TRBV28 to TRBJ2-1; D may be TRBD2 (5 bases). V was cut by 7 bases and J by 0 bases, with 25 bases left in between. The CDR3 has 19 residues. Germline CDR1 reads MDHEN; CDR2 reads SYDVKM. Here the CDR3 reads CASTRPPTRARSSYNEQFF. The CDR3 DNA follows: TGTGCCAGCACCCGCCCCCCAACTAGGGCGCGGAGCTCCTACAATGAGCAGTTCTTC. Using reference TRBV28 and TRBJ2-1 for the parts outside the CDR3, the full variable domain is DVKVTQSSRYLVKRTGEKVFLECVQDMDHENMFWYRQDPGLGLRLIYFSYDVKMKEKGDIPEGYSVSREKKERFSLILESASTNQTSMYLCASTRPPTRARSSYNEQFFGPGTRLTVL.

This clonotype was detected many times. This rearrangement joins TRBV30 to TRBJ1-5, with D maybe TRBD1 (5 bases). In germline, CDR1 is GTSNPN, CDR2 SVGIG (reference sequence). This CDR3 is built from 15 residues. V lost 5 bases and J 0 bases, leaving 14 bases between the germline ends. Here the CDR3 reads CAWHTGGNSNQPQHF. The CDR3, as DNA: TGTGCCTGGCATACGGGGGGTAATAGCAATCAGCCCCAGCATTTT.

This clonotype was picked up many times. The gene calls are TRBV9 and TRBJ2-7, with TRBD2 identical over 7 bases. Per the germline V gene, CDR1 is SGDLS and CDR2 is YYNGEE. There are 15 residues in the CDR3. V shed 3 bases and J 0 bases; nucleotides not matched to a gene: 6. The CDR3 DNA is TGTGCCAGCAGCGAAGAAGCGGGGAGCTCCTACGAGCAGTACTTC. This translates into CASSEEAGSSYEQYF.

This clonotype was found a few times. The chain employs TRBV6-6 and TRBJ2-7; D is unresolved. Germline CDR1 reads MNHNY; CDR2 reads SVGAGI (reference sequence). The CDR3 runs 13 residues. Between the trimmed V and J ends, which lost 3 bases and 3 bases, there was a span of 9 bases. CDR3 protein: CASSYVYDYEQYF. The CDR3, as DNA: TGTGCCAGCAGTTATGTTTACGACTACGAGCAGTACTTC.

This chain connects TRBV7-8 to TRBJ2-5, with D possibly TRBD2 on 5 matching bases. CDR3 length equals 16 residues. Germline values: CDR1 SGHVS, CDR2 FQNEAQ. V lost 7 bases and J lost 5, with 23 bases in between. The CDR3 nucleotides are TGTGCCAGCACCATTCAGAGGACTCTCTCTAGGGAGACCCAGTACTTC. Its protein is CASTIQRTLSRETQYF.